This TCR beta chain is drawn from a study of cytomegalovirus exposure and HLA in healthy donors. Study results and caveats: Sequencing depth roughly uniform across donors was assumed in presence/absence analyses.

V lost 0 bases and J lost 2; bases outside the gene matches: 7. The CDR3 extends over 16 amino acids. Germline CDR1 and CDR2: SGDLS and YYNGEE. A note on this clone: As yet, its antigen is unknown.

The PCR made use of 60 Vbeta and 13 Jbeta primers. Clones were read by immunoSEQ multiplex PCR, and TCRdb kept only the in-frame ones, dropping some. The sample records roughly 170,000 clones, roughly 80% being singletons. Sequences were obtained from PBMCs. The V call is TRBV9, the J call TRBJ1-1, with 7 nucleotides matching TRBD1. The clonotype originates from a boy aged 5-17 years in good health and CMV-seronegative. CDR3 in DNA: TGTGCCAGCAGCGTAGATTGGACAGGCCCAAACACTGAAGCTTTCTTT. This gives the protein CASSVDWTGPNTEAFF. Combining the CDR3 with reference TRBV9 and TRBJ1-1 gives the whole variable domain DSGVTQTPKHLITATGQRVTLRCSPRSGDLSVYWYQQSLDQGLQFLIQYYNGEERAKGNILERFSAQQFPDLHSELNLSSLELGDSALYFCASSVDWTGPNTEAFFGQGTRLTVV.